This TCR beta chain was retrieved from a study of blood T cell repertoires in COVID-19. Study background: Acute-phase and convalescent COVID-19 samples originated in the United States, Italy and Spain. Nucleic acid was either cDNA or gDNA, and it came from T cells, B-cell-depleted T cells, or PBMCs.

The ends were cut back, 3 bases at V and 5 bases at J, with 18 bases in the middle. The CDR3 contains 16 residues. Per the germline V gene, CDR1 is SGHRS and CDR2 is YFSETQ. As originally analysed: Cell counts per sample came from amplifying reference gene primers. Sequencing used immunoSEQ multiplex PCR; TCRdb keeps in-frame clones, though not all of them. Clone size and V and J calls were adopted from that table, with D and trimming inferred from the DNA. The sample lists over 150,000 clones, approximately 91% seen once, with 2% to 3% in the top ten. The chain couples TRBV5-1 to TRBJ2-1; weak D call: TRBD1 (6 bases). This clonotype originated in a man aged 18 to 30 with acute or convalescent COVID-19. The sequencing input was peripheral blood. The CDR3 here is CASSWGPTGENNEQFF. The CDR3, as DNA: TGCGCCAGCAGCTGGGGCCCGACAGGCGAAAACAATGAGCAGTTCTTC.